This entry lists 32 T cell receptor beta chains sequenced from one sample in a study of cytomegalovirus exposure and HLA in healthy donors. Both 60 Vbeta primers and 13 Jbeta primers went into the PCR. Sequenced by immunoSEQ multiplex PCR; TCRdb stores in-frame clones only, minus some. The sample includes 150,000 to 200,000 clones, almost 80% seen only once; the top ten take 9% to 10%. The sample comprised PBMCs. The receptor set was obtained from a man younger than 35 in good health and CMV-seropositive.

The genes are TRBV7-9 and TRBJ1-1; D not resolved. The CDR3 runs to 11 residues. CDR1 and CDR2 (germline): SEHNR, FQNEAQ (reference sequence). V was clipped by 3 bases and J by 8 bases, with 7 bases between them. Here the CDR3 reads CASSFRQEAFF. CDR3 nucleotides: TGTGCCAGCAGCTTCAGGCAAGAAGCTTTCTTT. Full variable domain (outside the CDR3, taken from reference TRBV7-9 and TRBJ1-1): DTGVSQNPRHKITKRGQNVTFRCDPISEHNRLYWYRQTLGQGPEFLTYFQNEAQLEKSRLLSDRFSAERPKGSFSTLEIQRTEQGDSAMYLCASSFRQEAFFGQGTRLTVV.

The chain employs TRBV18 and TRBJ2-7; TRBD1 aligns across 8 bases. CDR1 is KGHSH, CDR2 LQKENI, per germline. The CDR3 is made up of 17 amino acids. With 4 bases clipped from V and 0 bases from J, the junction kept 11 bases outside the gene matches. The CDR3 here is CASSRLTGQGSSYEQYF. CDR3 nucleotides: TGTGCCAGCTCACGACTGACTGGACAGGGAAGCTCCTACGAGCAGTACTTC.

The rearrangement uses TRBV5-4 and TRBJ2-2; D perhaps matches TRBD1 (5 bases). Germline assignment: CDR1 SGHNT and CDR2 YYREEE (reference sequence). This CDR3 region has 14 residues. Trimming cost V 2 bases and J 4 bases, with 9 bases left between them. The CDR3 DNA follows: TGTGCCAGCAGCTTCCAGGGCGGCACCGGGGAGCTGTTTTTT. Its protein product is CASSFQGGTGELFF.

V is TRBV6-1 and J is TRBJ1-1, with 9 bases that match TRBD1. The CDR3 length is 17 residues. The junction had 13 bases not matched to a gene; V was cut back by 1 base and J by 7 bases. CDR1 and CDR2 from the germline V gene are MNHNS and SASEGT. The CDR3 DNA is TGTGCCAGCAGTGAAGAAGGAGGACAGGGGCCAGGGGTTGAAGCTTTCTTT. It codes for CASSEEGGQGPGVEAFF.

The chain combines TRBV5-4 with TRBJ1-1; D call uncertain. In germline, CDR1 is SGHNT, CDR2 YYREEE (reference sequence). V lost 1 base and J 1 base, leaving 8 bases between the germline ends. The CDR3 totals 14 residues. CDR3 protein: CASSLPGRNTEAFF. In DNA form, the CDR3 reads TGTGCCAGCAGCTTGCCCGGGAGGAACACTGAAGCTTTCTTT.

The chain employs TRBV5-1 and TRBJ1-1; no definite D call. CDR3 length: 14 residues. V dropped 4 bases and J dropped 7 bases, with 17 bases sitting between them. In germline, CDR1 is SGHRS, CDR2 YFSETQ. CDR3 bases: TGCGCCAGCAGCCCCGGAGCGGAACAAGGTGAAGCTTTCTTT. Translated, it gives CASSPGAEQGEAFF.

The V and J genes are TRBV2 and TRBJ2-7, with 7 bases lining up with TRBD1. Germline values: CDR1 SNHLY, CDR2 FYNNEI. The CDR3 loop spans 12 amino acids. Trimming took 6 bases from V and 5 from J; bases not matched to a gene: 4. The CDR3 spells CASRGTAHEQYF. CDR3 bases: TGTGCCAGCAGGGGGACAGCTCACGAGCAGTACTTC. Full variable domain (outside the CDR3, taken from reference TRBV2 and TRBJ2-7): EPEVTQTPSHQVTQMGQEVILRCVPISNHLYFYWYRQILGQKVEFLVSFYNNEISEKSEIFDDQFSVERPDGSNFTLKIRSTKLEDSAMYFCASRGTAHEQYFGPGTRLTVT.

V usage is TRBV6-5 and J usage is TRBJ1-1; tentative D call: TRBD1 (6 bases). Trimming cost V 2 bases and J 5 bases, with 15 bases left between them. The germline gives CDR1 MNHEY, CDR2 SVGAGI. The CDR3 is made up of 15 amino acids. The CDR3 DNA reads as TGTGCCAGCAGTTACATAGGGGGAGTTGGGACTGAAGCTTTCTTT. This gives the protein CASSYIGGVGTEAFF.

J is TRBJ1-2 and V is TRBV6-1, with D possibly being TRBD1 (5 bases). The CDR3 has 15 amino acids. Germline V gene data show CDR1 as MNHNS and CDR2 as SASEGT. The V gene lost 6 bases and the J gene lost 4 bases, with 18 bases spanning the gap. The CDR3 DNA follows: TGTGCCAGCAGCCCATCCATTGACAGTACCTATGGCTACACCTTC. Protein: CASSPSIDSTYGYTF.

V gene TRBV6-5 combines with J gene TRBJ2-7; D unresolved. The V and J ends lost 7 bases and 8 bases respectively, with 12 bases between them. The CDR3 runs 11 residues. Germline V gene data show CDR1 as MNHEY and CDR2 as SVGAGI. DNA for the CDR3: TGTGCCAGCAACACGCAAGACAAGCAGTACTTC. Its protein is CASNTQDKQYF.

The chain links TRBV4-3 to TRBJ2-3, with D possibly TRBD1 on 5 matching bases. V was clipped by 2 bases and J by 1 base, with 13 bases between them. Germline CDR1 LGHNA, CDR2 YSLEER. This CDR3 has 16 amino acids. In DNA form, the CDR3 reads TGCGCCAGCAGCCAAAGGGCAGGGTTCGGCACAGATACGCAGTATTTT. Amino acids: CASSQRAGFGTDTQYF.

The chain recombines TRBV4-3 with TRBJ2-1, with 8 bases matching TRBD2. J lost 7 bases, V lost 0 bases, and 11 bases had no gene match. The germline gives CDR1 LGHNA, CDR2 YSLEER. The CDR3 contains 17 residues. The CDR3 here is CASSQDEGSGSRNEQFF. CDR3 nucleotides: TGCGCCAGCAGCCAAGATGAAGGAAGCGGGAGTCGAAATGAGCAGTTCTTC.

Regarding this clone: Here the CDR3 omits its conserved ending phenylalanine or tryptophan, so a read error is the likely source. The chain carries TRBV6-6 and TRBJ1-6; a possible D gene is TRBD1 (5 bases). V gave up 6 bases and J gave up 13 bases, with 19 bases separating them. The CDR3 runs to 14 residues. Germline V gene lookup returns CDR1 MNHNY and CDR2 SVGAGI (reference sequence). The CDR3 spells CASSPPGGSLPLHL. The CDR3, as DNA: TGTGCCAGCAGCCCTCCCGGGGGAAGCCTTCCCCTCCACCTT.

This clone occurred once. This chain connects TRBV29-1 to TRBJ2-1, with 14 positions matching TRBD2. CDR3 length: 16 residues. The junction had 3 bases not matched to a gene; V was cut back by 4 bases and J by 1 base. CDR1 SQVTM and CDR2 ANQGSEA come from the germline V gene. CDR3 residues: CSVVGTSGSSYNEQFF. CDR3 DNA: TGCAGCGTTGTTGGGACTAGCGGGAGTTCCTACAATGAGCAGTTCTTC.

To note about this clone: As the CDR3 is not closed by the conserved phenylalanine or tryptophan, this likely results from a read error. The V and J genes are TRBV10-3 and TRBJ1-6; the match to TRBD1 covers 7 bases. The V segment lost 0 bases and the J segment 1 base; nucleotides outside the gene matches: 9. The length of the CDR3 is 19 residues. Germline CDR1 is ENHRY and CDR2 is SYGVKD. The CDR3 bases are TGTGCCATCAGTGAGTCGAGGACCCAGGGGGGTTCCTATAATTCACCCCTCCACCTT. This codes for CAISESRTQGGSYNSPLHL.

The V gene is TRBV7-8, the J gene TRBJ2-7, with 9 bases matching TRBD2. The CDR3 spans 17 residues. Germline V gene lookup returns CDR1 SGHVS and CDR2 FQNEAQ. The V segment lost 5 bases and the J segment 0 bases; nucleotides outside the gene matches: 11. In DNA form, the CDR3 reads TGTGCCAGCAGCCCCGTGGTGCTAGCGGGGCGCTCCTACGAGCAGTACTTC. Residues: CASSPVVLAGRSYEQYF.

V is TRBV29-1 and J is TRBJ2-7; tentative D call: TRBD1 (6 bases). Trimming cost V 3 bases and J 9 bases, with 9 bases left between them. The germline V gene has CDR1 SQVTM and CDR2 ANQGSEA. The CDR3 is 10 amino acids. The CDR3 sequence: CSVEKQGQYF. DNA of the CDR3: TGCAGCGTTGAGAAACAGGGGCAGTACTTC.

This clone was observed a single time. This chain links TRBV23-1 with TRBJ2-1; 7 bases line up with TRBD1. TRBV23-1 is an open reading frame whose function is uncertain. J was trimmed by 8 bases and V by 2 bases; bases with no gene match: 12. This CDR3 region has 16 residues. CDR3: CASSQRTGGCRDEQFF. In DNA form, the CDR3 reads TGCGCCAGCAGTCAAAGGACAGGCGGGTGTCGAGATGAGCAGTTCTTC.

The chain links TRBV10-3 to TRBJ2-3; D might be TRBD1 (6 bases). The CDR3 runs 16 residues. Per the germline V gene, CDR1 is ENHRY and CDR2 is SYGVKD. Between the trimmed V and J ends, which lost 3 bases and 0 bases, there was a span of 13 bases. DNA of the CDR3: TGTGCCATCAGTGAACTGGCAGGGGCTAGCACAGATACGCAGTATTTT. Its translation is CAISELAGASTDTQYF.

Notes on this clone: Given the absence of the conserved phenylalanine or tryptophan at the CDR3 end, a read error is likely. The chain links TRBV2 to TRBJ1-6, with D possibly TRBD1 on 5 matching bases. V was trimmed by 5 bases and J by 5 bases, leaving 16 bases between them. The CDR3 contains 16 residues. CDR1 is SNHLY, CDR2 FYNNEI, per germline. The CDR3: CASSFNLLGHNSPLHL. The CDR3 DNA reads as TGTGCCAGCAGTTTCAACTTGTTGGGGCATAATTCACCCCTCCACCTT.

As regards this clone: This CDR3 is also generated by other DNA sequences in the sample. The CDR3 DNA follows: TGCGCCAGCAGCGGGGACACCCTGAACACTGAAGCTTTCTTT. This translates into CASSGDTLNTEAFF. The V call is TRBV5-1, the J call TRBJ1-1, with D perhaps matching TRBD1 (6 bases). CDR3 size: 14 residues. CDR1 and CDR2 (germline): SGHRS, YFSETQ. Trimming took 4 bases from V and 0 from J, leaving 10 bases between them.

V is TRBV25-1 and J is TRBJ2-7; 8 bases align to TRBD1. There are 16 residues in the CDR3. Germline V gene sequence: CDR1 MGHDK, CDR2 SYGVNS. J lost 1 base, V lost 5 bases, and 10 bases had no gene match. The CDR3 region is CASSPRGQGRSYEQYF. The CDR3 nucleotides read TGTGCCAGCAGTCCCCGAGGACAGGGAAGATCCTACGAGCAGTACTTC.

This chain uses TRBV12-5 with TRBJ1-1; tentative D call: TRBD1 (6 bases). The CDR3 extends over 17 amino acids. V lost 3 bases and J lost 0, with 17 bases in between. The germline CDR1 and CDR2 sequences are LGHNT and FRNRAP. The CDR3 DNA is TGTGCTAGTGGTTTTATTCCGCAACAGGGAATGAACACTGAAGCTTTCTTT. Amino acids: CASGFIPQQGMNTEAFF. Supplemented by reference TRBV12-5 and TRBJ1-1, the full variable domain reads DARVTQTPRHKVTEMGQEVTMRCQPILGHNTVFWYRQTMMQGLELLAYFRNRAPLDDSGMPKDRFSAEMPDATLATLKIQPSEPRDSAVYFCASGFIPQQGMNTEAFFGQGTRLTVV.

This clone was seen more than once but under ten times. V and J are TRBV2 and TRBJ1-1; 7 bases map to TRBD1. Germline lookup yields CDR1 SNHLY and CDR2 FYNNEI. The CDR3 consists of 15 residues. V shed 5 bases and J 1 base; nucleotides not matched to a gene: 7. The CDR3 nucleotides are TGTGCCAGCAGTCGACAGGGAAGAAGGAACACTGAAGCTTTCTTT. This gives the protein CASSRQGRRNTEAFF. Full variable domain (outside the CDR3, taken from reference TRBV2 and TRBJ1-1): EPEVTQTPSHQVTQMGQEVILRCVPISNHLYFYWYRQILGQKVEFLVSFYNNEISEKSEIFDDQFSVERPDGSNFTLKIRSTKLEDSAMYFCASSRQGRRNTEAFFGQGTRLTVV.

This clone was picked up one time. The chain has TRBV6-1 and TRBJ1-2; 8 bases line up with TRBD1. Germline V gene data show CDR1 as MNHNS and CDR2 as SASEGT. The trim removed 5 bases at V and 5 bases at J, leaving 1 base unmatched. There are 12 residues in the CDR3. This CDR3 is CASSRDRYGYTF. The CDR3 bases are TGTGCCAGCAGTAGGGACAGGTATGGCTACACCTTC.

This sequence joins TRBV25-1 and TRBJ1-4; TRBD1 is a possible D gene (6 bases). V was cut by 6 bases and J by 4 bases, with 18 bases left in between. The CDR3 runs 16 residues. The germline V gene has CDR1 MGHDK and CDR2 SYGVNS. DNA for the CDR3: TGTGCCAGCAGCCAAGATAAGGGGGTTCTTAATGAAAAACTGTTTTTT. Its translation is CASSQDKGVLNEKLFF.

This rearrangement joins TRBV19 to TRBJ1-1, with D uncertain. Germline V gives CDR1 LNHDA, CDR2 SQIVND (reference sequence). The CDR3 is 15 amino acids. V dropped 6 bases and J dropped 1 base, with 15 bases sitting between them. CDR3 in DNA: TGTGCCAGTAGGAGGGTCGGGCCGCCGAACACTGAAGCTTTCTTT. Protein: CASRRVGPPNTEAFF. The full variable domain, rest sourced from reference TRBV19 and TRBJ1-1, is DGGITQSPKYLFRKEGQNVTLSCEQNLNHDAMYWYRQDPGQGLRLIYYSQIVNDFQKGDIAEGYSVSREKKESFPLTVTSAQKNPTAFYLCASRRVGPPNTEAFFGQGTRLTVV.

In its sample, this clone was seen a few times. V usage is TRBV5-1 and J usage is TRBJ1-5, with D possibly being TRBD1 (6 bases). This CDR3 is 15 amino acids long. CDR1 and CDR2 from the germline V gene are SGHRS and YFSETQ. Deletions cut 5 bases from V and 6 bases from J, with 18 bases between. Here the CDR3 reads CASSIERQVVQPQHF. In nucleotides, the CDR3 is TGCGCCAGCAGTATAGAGAGACAGGTGGTTCAGCCCCAGCATTTT.

This clone came up a few times. This rearrangement joins TRBV5-5 to TRBJ1-5; possible D gene TRBD1, 6 bases. V dropped 2 bases and J dropped 4 bases, with 10 bases sitting between them. CDR3 size: 14 residues. CDR1 is SGHKS and CDR2 is YYEKEE in the germline V gene (reference sequence). The CDR3 loop is CASSLQGSNQPQHF. For the CDR3, the DNA is TGTGCCAGCAGCTTACAGGGTTCGAATCAGCCCCAGCATTTT.

The chain uses TRBV10-3 and TRBJ2-1, with D hard to call. The CDR3 is 13 residues long. Trimming left V 4 bases short and J 5 bases short, with 9 bases between. CDR1 and CDR2 from the germline V gene are ENHRY and SYGVKD. CDR3 coding DNA: TGTGCCATCAGTGGGCGGATGGACAATGAGCAGTTCTTC. Translation: CAISGRMDNEQFF.

This clone has just a few counts. The chain employs TRBV5-4 and TRBJ2-3; D gene unclear. CDR1 SGHNT and CDR2 YYREEE come from the germline V gene (reference sequence). V was pared by 4 bases and J by 6 bases, with 9 bases between. The CDR3 is made up of 12 amino acids. CDR3 residues: CASSPESDTQYF. CDR3 DNA: TGTGCCAGCAGCCCAGAATCGGATACGCAGTATTTT.

This chain joins TRBV5-4 and TRBJ1-2; TRBD1 agrees at 7 bases. The V gene end was trimmed by 4 bases and the J gene end by 1 base; junction bases not matched to a gene: 4. Germline V gene lookup returns CDR1 SGHNT and CDR2 YYREEE (reference sequence). CDR3 length: 14 amino acids. CDR3 nucleotide sequence: TGTGCCAGCAGCCCTTGGGACAGTAACTATGGCTACACCTTC. It codes for CASSPWDSNYGYTF.